Here is one T cell receptor (beta chain) with its context. Its antigen is unknown. Base qualities are missing; no much larger clone stands one base away. Libraries of naive CD8 T cells were generated from roughly 18,000 to 920,000 sorted cells, with 10%, 30% or 50% of the purified RNA used. On a BD FACSAria II, naive CD8 T cells were FACS-sorted as CD8+CD4-CCR7+CD45RA+ and collected into RLT Plus buffer. To test detection sensitivity, Jurkat RNA equivalent to more than 8 TCR copies was spiked into samples of about 18,000-1,000,000 naive CD8 T cells. Enrichment of CD8 T cells was performed with RosetteSep CD8+ T Cell Enrichment Cocktail and Ficoll-Paque, after which ACK red cell lysis was carried out. This entry belongs to a study of molecular identifiers for immune sequencing clone quantification (dated by TCRdb to the late 2010s). Broadly, across the study: For a replicate experiment, RNA from around 20,000 or 99,000 naive CD8 T cells was divided into five aliquots, of which four were sequenced. The study was a methods study using CD8 T cells to benchmark molecular-identifier clustering-based TCR repertoire sequencing (MIDCIRS) and TCR RNA copy counting. What the work shows at the level of the full study, not this receptor alone: Spiked-in Jurkat TCR RNA equivalent to a single cell was reported to be detectable even among over 800,000 naive CD8 T cells. The naive libraries included spiked-in Jurkat TCR RNA (over nine copies' worth), and this RNA is not part of the donor repertoire. In CMV-specific effector cells, clones with more than 20 RNA copies accounted for over 99% of molecules, whereas in naive cells such clones accounted for under 1%. Without barcode sub-clustering, chimeric consensus sequences inflated TCR diversity; chimeras reached as high as 47%. About three recovered TCR RNA copies per cell were obtained by modeling, versus approximately 10 by digital PCR, implying a capture efficiency of approximately 30%. The sizes of highly expanded clones could end up underestimated when identical TCR molecules share a barcode.

According to the germline V gene (reference sequence), CDR1 reads SEHNR and CDR2 reads FQNEAQ. The CDR3 runs 15 amino acids, cysteine and phenylalanine included. The retained sequence is limited to the CDR3, 45 bases, with the frame set at the first base. For this chain, trimming is 5 bases at the V end and 5 bases at the J end, and the number of junction bases without a gene match is 8. The library was obtained by PCR. These reads were obtained on an Illumina HiSeq 4000. Bulk TCR libraries were prepared as previously described, using TCR primers listed in Table S5. Total RNA was purified with the Qiagen AllPrep DNA/RNA kit. Reads from multiple sequencing runs of the same library were pooled before analysis. Turning to the authors' computational methods: Reads were retained only if an exact TCR constant sequence was present, and the retained reads were trimmed to 150 nt and grouped according to their 12-nt molecular barcodes. Reads inside each barcode group were sub-clustered using a 15% Levenshtein threshold, and a quality-weighted consensus sequence was constructed for each RNA molecule. Non-functional sequences were removed, as were lower-count sequences one edit away from another. On the basis of fitting two negative binomial distributions, barcode sub-clusters with fewer than 20% of the maximum read count were discarded. TCRdb ran its own pipeline on the public reads, namely fastp trimming at Q25 and MiXCR clone calling, and kept in-frame beta chains. Each CDR3 protein gets just one entry, which takes the most common genes and DNA from the rows behind it. The V and J calls were not made by the authors but by TCRdb's processing. In this sample the table shows a few hundred thousand distinct CDR3 sequences, roughly a fifth of which occur a single time. Jointly, the top ten make up 0.65% to 0.95% of the sample.

The TCR comes from a human donor in good health. Some libraries in this study had Jurkat cell RNA spiked in. The chain is encoded by TRBV7-9 joined to TRBJ2-7, with TRBD1 matching 11 junction bases. The material sequenced was naive CD8+ T cells from blood, with Jurkat cell RNA spiked in. Interpreted using the paper, the cell subset or site label stands for: FACS-sorted CD8+CD4-CCR7+CD45RA+ naive T cells. The CDR3 region reads CASSITGTGGHEQYF. The DNA sequence is as follows: TGTGCCAGCAGCATAACCGGGACAGGGGGTCACGAGCAGTACTTC.